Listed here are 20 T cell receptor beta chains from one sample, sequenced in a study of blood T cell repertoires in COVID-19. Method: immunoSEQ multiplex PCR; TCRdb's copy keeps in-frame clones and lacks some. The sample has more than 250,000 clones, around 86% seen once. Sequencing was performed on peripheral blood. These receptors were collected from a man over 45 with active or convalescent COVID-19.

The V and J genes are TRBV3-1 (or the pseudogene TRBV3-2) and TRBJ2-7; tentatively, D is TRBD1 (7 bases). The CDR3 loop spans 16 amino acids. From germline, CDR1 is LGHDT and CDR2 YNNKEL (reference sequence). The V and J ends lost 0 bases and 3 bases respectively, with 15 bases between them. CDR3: CASSQEGGQRLYEQYF. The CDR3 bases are TGTGCCAGCAGCCAAGAGGGGGGACAGAGACTCTACGAGCAGTACTTC.

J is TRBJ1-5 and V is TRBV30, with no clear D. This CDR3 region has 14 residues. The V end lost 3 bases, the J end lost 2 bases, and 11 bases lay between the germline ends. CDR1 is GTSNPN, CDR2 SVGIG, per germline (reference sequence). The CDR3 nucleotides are TGTGCCTGGAGCGGCCAGCAGGGCAATCAGCCCCAGCATTTT. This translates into CAWSGQQGNQPQHF.

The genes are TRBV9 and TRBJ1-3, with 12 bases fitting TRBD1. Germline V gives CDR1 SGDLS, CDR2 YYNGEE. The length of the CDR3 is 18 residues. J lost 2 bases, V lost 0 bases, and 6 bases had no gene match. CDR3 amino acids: CASSVGTGQGATGNTIYF. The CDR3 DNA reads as TGTGCCAGCAGCGTAGGAACGGGACAGGGGGCCACTGGAAACACCATATATTTT.

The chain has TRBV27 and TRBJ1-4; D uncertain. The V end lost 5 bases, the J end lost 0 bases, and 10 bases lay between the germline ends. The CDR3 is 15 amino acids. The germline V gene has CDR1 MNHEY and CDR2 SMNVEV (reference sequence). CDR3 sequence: CASSPSQATNEKLFF. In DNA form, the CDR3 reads TGTGCCAGCAGTCCCAGCCAGGCAACTAATGAAAAACTGTTTTTT. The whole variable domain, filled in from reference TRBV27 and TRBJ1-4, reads EAQVTQNPRYLITVTGKKLTVTCSQNMNHEYMSWYRQDPGLGLRQIYYSMNVEVTDKGDVPEGYKVSRKEKRNFPLILESPSPNQTSLYFCASSPSQATNEKLFFGSGTQLSVL.

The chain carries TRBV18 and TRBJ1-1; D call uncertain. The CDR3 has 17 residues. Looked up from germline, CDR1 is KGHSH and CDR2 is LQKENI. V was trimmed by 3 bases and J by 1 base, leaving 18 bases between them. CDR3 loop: CASSPLLLGNQNTEAFF. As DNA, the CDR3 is TGTGCCAGCTCACCGCTCCTTCTGGGCAACCAGAACACTGAAGCTTTCTTT.

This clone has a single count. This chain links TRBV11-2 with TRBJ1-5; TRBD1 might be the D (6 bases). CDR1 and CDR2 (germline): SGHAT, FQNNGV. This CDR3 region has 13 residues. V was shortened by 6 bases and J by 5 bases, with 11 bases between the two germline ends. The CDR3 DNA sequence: TGTGCCAGCAGTCGACAGGTGGATCAGCCCCAGCATTTT. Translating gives CASSRQVDQPQHF. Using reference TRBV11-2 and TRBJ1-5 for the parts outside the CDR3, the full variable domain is EAGVAQSPRYKIIEKRQSVAFWCNPISGHATLYWYQQILGQGPKLLIQFQNNGVVDDSQLPKDRFSAERLKGVDSTLKIQPAKLEDSAVYLCASSRQVDQPQHFGDGTRLSIL.

CDR3 sequence: CASSGSGYGQPQHF. DNA for the CDR3: TGTGCCAGCAGTGGGTCAGGGTACGGTCAGCCCCAGCATTTT. V and J are TRBV2 and TRBJ1-5; D is possibly TRBD1 (5 bases). The CDR3 sequence is 14 residues long. Germline CDR1 SNHLY, CDR2 FYNNEI. The ends were cut back, 4 bases at V and 6 bases at J, with 13 bases in the middle. Together with reference TRBV2 and TRBJ1-5, the CDR3 gives the full variable domain: EPEVTQTPSHQVTQMGQEVILRCVPISNHLYFYWYRQILGQKVEFLVSFYNNEISEKSEIFDDQFSVERPDGSNFTLKIRSTKLEDSAMYFCASSGSGYGQPQHFGDGTRLSIL.

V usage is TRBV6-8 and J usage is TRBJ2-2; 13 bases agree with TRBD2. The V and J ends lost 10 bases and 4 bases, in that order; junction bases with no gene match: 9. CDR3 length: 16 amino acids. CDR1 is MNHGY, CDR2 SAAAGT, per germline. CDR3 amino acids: CAMGTSGTTPTGELFF. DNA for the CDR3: TGTGCCATGGGGACTAGCGGGACCACTCCCACCGGGGAGCTGTTTTTT.

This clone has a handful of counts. CDR3 bases: TGCAGCGTTCGGGCGGCAGGGGTAGGTCACACTGAAGCTTTCTTT. This gives the protein CSVRAAGVGHTEAFF. The rearrangement uses TRBV29-1 and TRBJ1-1, with D possibly being TRBD1 (6 bases). V gave up 5 bases and J gave up 3 bases, with 19 bases separating them. This CDR3 is built from 15 residues. Per germline, CDR1 SQVTM and CDR2 ANQGSEA.

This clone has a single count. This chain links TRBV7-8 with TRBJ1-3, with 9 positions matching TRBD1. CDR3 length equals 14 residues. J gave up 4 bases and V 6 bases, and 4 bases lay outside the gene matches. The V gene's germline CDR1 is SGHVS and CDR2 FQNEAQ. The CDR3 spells CASRGTGSGNTIYF. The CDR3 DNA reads TGTGCCAGCAGGGGGACAGGGTCGGGAAACACCATATATTTT. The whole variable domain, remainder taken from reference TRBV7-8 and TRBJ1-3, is GAGVSQSPRYKVAKRGQDVALRCDPISGHVSLFWYQQALGQGPEFLTYFQNEAQLDKSGLPSDRFFAERPEGSVSTLKIQRTQQEDSAVYLCASRGTGSGNTIYFGEGSWLTVV.

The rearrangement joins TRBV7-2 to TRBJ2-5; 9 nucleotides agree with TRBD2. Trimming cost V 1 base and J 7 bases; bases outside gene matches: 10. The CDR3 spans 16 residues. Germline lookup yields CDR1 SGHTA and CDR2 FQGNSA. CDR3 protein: CASSLGASGAAGTQYF. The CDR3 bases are TGTGCCAGCAGCTTAGGAGCTAGCGGGGCCGCTGGGACCCAGTACTTC. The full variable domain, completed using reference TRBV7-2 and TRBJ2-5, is GAGVSQSPSNKVTEKGKDVELRCDPISGHTALYWYRQSLGQGLEFLIYFQGNSAPDKSGLPSDRFSAERTGGSVSTLTIQRTQQEDSAVYLCASSLGASGAAGTQYFGPGTRLLVL.

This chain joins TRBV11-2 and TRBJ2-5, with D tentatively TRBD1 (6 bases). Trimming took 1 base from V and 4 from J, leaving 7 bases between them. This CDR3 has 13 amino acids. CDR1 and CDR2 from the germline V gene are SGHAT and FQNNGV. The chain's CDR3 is CASSLGGPETQYF. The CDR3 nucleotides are TGTGCCAGCAGCTTAGGGGGGCCAGAGACCCAGTACTTC.

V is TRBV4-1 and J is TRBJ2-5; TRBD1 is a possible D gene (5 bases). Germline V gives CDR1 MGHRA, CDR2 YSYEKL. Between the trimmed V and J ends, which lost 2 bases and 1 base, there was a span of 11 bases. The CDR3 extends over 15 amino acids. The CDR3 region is CASSQYGQGQETQYF. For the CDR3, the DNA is TGCGCCAGCAGCCAATATGGGCAGGGCCAAGAGACCCAGTACTTC.

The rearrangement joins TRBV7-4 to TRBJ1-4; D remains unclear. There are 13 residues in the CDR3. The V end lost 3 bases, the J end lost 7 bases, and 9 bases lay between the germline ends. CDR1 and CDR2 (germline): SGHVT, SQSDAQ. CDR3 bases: TGTGCCAGCAGCTTCACTCGCGGTGAAAAACTGTTTTTT. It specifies CASSFTRGEKLFF.

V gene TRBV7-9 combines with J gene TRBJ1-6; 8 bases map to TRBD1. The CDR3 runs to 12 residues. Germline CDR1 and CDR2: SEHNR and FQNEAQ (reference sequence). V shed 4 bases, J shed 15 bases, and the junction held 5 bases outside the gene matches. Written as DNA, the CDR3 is TGTGCCAGCAGCTCGACAGGGGAGCTCCTCCACTTT. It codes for CASSSTGELLHF.

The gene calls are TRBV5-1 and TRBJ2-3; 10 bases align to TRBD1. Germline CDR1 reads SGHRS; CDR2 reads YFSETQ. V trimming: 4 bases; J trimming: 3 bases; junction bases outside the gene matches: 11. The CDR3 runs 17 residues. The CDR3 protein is CASSPSPTGGDTDTQYF. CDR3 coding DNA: TGCGCCAGCAGCCCCTCCCCGACAGGGGGCGATACAGATACGCAGTATTTT.

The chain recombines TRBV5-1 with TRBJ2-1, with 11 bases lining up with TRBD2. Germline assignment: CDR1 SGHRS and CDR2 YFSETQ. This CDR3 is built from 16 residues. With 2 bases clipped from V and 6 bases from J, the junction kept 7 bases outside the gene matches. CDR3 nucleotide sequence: TGCGCCAGCAGCTTTTCACTAGCGGGAGTGGGCAATGAGCAGTTCTTC. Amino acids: CASSFSLAGVGNEQFF.

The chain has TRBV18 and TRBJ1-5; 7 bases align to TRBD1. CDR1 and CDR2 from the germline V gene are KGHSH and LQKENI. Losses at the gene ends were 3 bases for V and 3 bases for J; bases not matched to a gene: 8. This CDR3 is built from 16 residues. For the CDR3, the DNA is TGTGCCAGCTCACCCGGCGGGACAGCTCCCAATCAGCCCCAGCATTTT. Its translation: CASSPGGTAPNQPQHF.

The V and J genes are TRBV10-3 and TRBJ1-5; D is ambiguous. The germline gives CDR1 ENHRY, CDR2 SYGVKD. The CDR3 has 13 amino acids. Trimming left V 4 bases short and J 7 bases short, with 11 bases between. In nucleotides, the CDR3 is TGTGCCATCAGTGCTAGTACCCGCCAGCCCCAGCATTTT. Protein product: CAISASTRQPQHF.

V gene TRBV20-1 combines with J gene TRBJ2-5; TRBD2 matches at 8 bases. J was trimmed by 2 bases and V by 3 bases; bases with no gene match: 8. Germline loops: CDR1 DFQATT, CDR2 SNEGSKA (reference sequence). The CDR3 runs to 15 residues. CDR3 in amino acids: CSASAGGALQETQYF. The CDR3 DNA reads TGCAGTGCTAGTGCCGGGGGGGCCTTGCAAGAGACCCAGTACTTC.